This record concerns one T cell receptor beta chain sequence. The antigen is not known. These data are taken from a study of radiotherapy plus CTLA-4 blockade in lung cancer. Study-wide results and caveats: Expansion in blood of tumor-derived TCR clones was seen after radiotherapy plus ipilimumab. Early clone dynamics of blood T cells, plus interferon-beta, reportedly predicted response best.

Only in-frame clones appear in the TCRdb table, and some are missing; sequencing was by immunoSEQ multiplex PCR. The sample has some 94,000 clones; around 80% are singletons. This CDR3 is built from 13 residues. The germline V gene has CDR1 SNHLY and CDR2 FYNNEI. The germline V and J ends were trimmed by 4 bases and 4 bases, with 7 bases remaining between them. Here the sequenced sample was peripheral blood, taken from a patient treated with radiotherapy plus ipilimumab. The clonotype comes from a human donor with non-small cell lung cancer that progressed on radiotherapy plus ipilimumab. The chain recombines TRBV2 with TRBJ1-4; no definite D call. Here the CDR3 reads CASSGGGNEKLFF. CDR3 nucleotides: TGTGCCAGCAGTGGGGGAGGTAATGAAAAACTGTTTTTT.